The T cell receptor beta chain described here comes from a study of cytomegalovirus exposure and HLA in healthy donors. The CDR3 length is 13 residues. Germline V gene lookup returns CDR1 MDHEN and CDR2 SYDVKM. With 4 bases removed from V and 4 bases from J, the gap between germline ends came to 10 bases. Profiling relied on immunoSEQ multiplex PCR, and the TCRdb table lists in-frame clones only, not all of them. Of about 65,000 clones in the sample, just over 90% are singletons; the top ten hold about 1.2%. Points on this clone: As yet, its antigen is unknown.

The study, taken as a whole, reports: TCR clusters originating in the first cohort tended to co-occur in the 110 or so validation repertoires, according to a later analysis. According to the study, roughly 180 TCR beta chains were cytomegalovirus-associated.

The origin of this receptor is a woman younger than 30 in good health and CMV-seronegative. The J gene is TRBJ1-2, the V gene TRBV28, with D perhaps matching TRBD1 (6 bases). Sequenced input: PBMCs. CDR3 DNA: TGTGCCAGCAGTTACGGACAGTTCTATGGCTACACCTTC. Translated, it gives CASSYGQFYGYTF.